This passage covers 17 T cell receptor beta chains from one sample sequenced in a study of CD8+ T cells in alopecia areata. It was cDNA, reverse transcribed from extracted RNA, that served as the sequencing template. Clones were sequenced by immunoSEQ multiplex PCR, and TCRdb holds only the in-frame ones, with some missing. The sample lists about 15,000 clones; 45% to 65% were seen once. Obtained from alopecia areata patients were lesional scalp punch biopsies along with peripheral blood. Material for sequencing was skin. Receptors were obtained from a human donor with alopecia areata.

The CDR3 DNA is TGTGCCAGTAGTACTCAGGGGGACTATGGCTACACCTTC. As protein: CASSTQGDYGYTF. The rearrangement uses TRBV19 and TRBJ1-2; the match to TRBD1 covers 7 bases. Trimming took 4 bases from V and 3 from J; bases not matched to a gene: 2. The germline CDR1 and CDR2 sequences are LNHDA and SQIVND (reference sequence). The CDR3 is 13 residues long.

The CDR3 spells CASSSGTSETEQFF. Here the CDR3 DNA reads TGTGCCAGTAGTTCAGGGACTAGCGAAACTGAGCAGTTCTTC. The chain recombines TRBV19 with TRBJ2-1; 10 bases line up with TRBD2. Trimming cost V 5 bases and J 9 bases; bases outside gene matches: 7. The CDR3 is made up of 14 amino acids. CDR1 is LNHDA and CDR2 is SQIVND in the germline V gene (reference sequence). Supplemented by reference TRBV19 and TRBJ2-1, the full variable domain reads DGGITQSPKYLFRKEGQNVTLSCEQNLNHDAMYWYRQDPGQGLRLIYYSQIVNDFQKGDIAEGYSVSREKKESFPLTVTSAQKNPTAFYLCASSSGTSETEQFFGPGTRLTVL.

The CDR3 loop is CASSPTGGPEAFF. As DNA, the CDR3 is TGTGCCAGCAGTCCCACAGGGGGCCCTGAAGCTTTCTTT. The chain links TRBV6-5 to TRBJ1-1, with 9 nucleotides matching TRBD1. J was trimmed by 6 bases and V by 5 bases; bases with no gene match: 4. The CDR3 totals 13 residues. Germline V gives CDR1 MNHEY, CDR2 SVGAGI.

This clone was counted only a few times. The gene calls are TRBV2 and TRBJ1-4, with D unclear. Trimming removed 7 bases from V and 4 bases from J, with 16 bases in between. The CDR3 runs to 15 residues. Per germline, CDR1 SNHLY and CDR2 FYNNEI. The chain's CDR3 is CASTLSGLINEKLFF. The CDR3 DNA follows: TGTGCCAGCACCCTCTCGGGTCTGATTAATGAAAAACTGTTTTTT.

V usage is TRBV27 and J usage is TRBJ1-6; the D is unclear. V gave up 3 bases and J gave up 7 bases, with 10 bases separating them. The germline gives CDR1 MNHEY, CDR2 SMNVEV (reference sequence). The CDR3 totals 14 residues. The CDR3 reads CASSFLTANSPLHF. CDR3 DNA: TGTGCCAGCAGTTTTTTAACAGCCAATTCACCCCTCCACTTT.

This chain connects TRBV2 to TRBJ1-2, with 7 bases matching TRBD1. The CDR3 is made up of 11 amino acids. V dropped 6 bases and J dropped 14; count of bases not matched to a gene: 9. Germline CDR1 and CDR2: SNHLY and FYNNEI. CDR3 in amino acids: CASSPDRFGTF. The CDR3 DNA reads as TGTGCCAGCAGCCCGGACAGGTTTGGGACCTTC.

This clone showed up just a few times. The J gene is TRBJ2-1, the V gene TRBV29-1, with TRBD2 matching 15 bases. V was clipped by 3 bases and J by 0 bases; unmatched bases: 6. The CDR3 contains 18 residues. Germline CDR1 reads SQVTM; CDR2 reads ANQGSEA. The chain's CDR3 is CSVDGLAGGQSSYNEQFF. The CDR3, as DNA: TGCAGCGTTGACGGACTAGCGGGAGGGCAGAGCTCCTACAATGAGCAGTTCTTC.

The chain uses TRBV27 and TRBJ2-7; TRBD2 aligns across 8 bases. J was trimmed by 1 base and V by 5 bases; bases with no gene match: 16. This CDR3 is 18 amino acids long. Germline values: CDR1 MNHEY, CDR2 SMNVEV (reference sequence). The CDR3 reads CASSQDTPGLGGSYEQYF. CDR3 DNA: TGTGCCAGCAGTCAGGACACTCCGGGACTAGGTGGATCCTACGAGCAGTACTTC.

This chain uses TRBV28 with TRBJ1-2; TRBD1 might be the D (5 bases). CDR3 size: 15 residues. CDR1 and CDR2 from the germline V gene are MDHEN and SYDVKM. V was cut by 1 base and J by 4 bases, with 13 bases left in between. The CDR3 DNA sequence: TGTGCCAGCAGTTTATTCTGGGGCGCCTTCTATGGCTACACCTTC. Translation gives CASSLFWGAFYGYTF.

There are a few counts of this clone. The chain has TRBV27 and TRBJ2-7; tentatively, D is TRBD1 (6 bases). V lost 4 bases and J lost 6, with 13 bases in between. The CDR3 loop spans 13 amino acids. In germline, CDR1 is MNHEY, CDR2 SMNVEV (reference sequence). The CDR3 nucleotides read TGTGCCAGCAGTTCTCAGGGGTTGTCCGAGCAGTACTTC. It is translated as CASSSQGLSEQYF.

The chain couples TRBV6-1 to TRBJ2-2; D unresolved. Trimming took off 3 bases at V and 4 bases at J, with 12 bases between the two ends. The CDR3 has 15 amino acids. Germline V gene data show CDR1 as MNHNS and CDR2 as SASEGT. CDR3 bases: TGTGCCAGCAGTGAGCCAAAGGTGACCACCGGGGAGCTGTTTTTT. Translation: CASSEPKVTTGELFF.

The gene calls are TRBV9 and TRBJ2-7; perhaps D is TRBD1 or TRBD2 (5 bases each). The CDR3 runs to 16 residues. Deletions cut 3 bases from V and 0 bases from J, with 16 bases between. In germline, CDR1 is SGDLS, CDR2 YYNGEE. Here the CDR3 DNA reads TGTGCCAGCAGCGCCTATGGGGCGAGGGCCTCCTACGAGCAGTACTTC. Its protein is CASSAYGARASYEQYF.

The chain carries TRBV6-5 and TRBJ2-7; D tentatively fits TRBD1 or TRBD2 (5 bases each). V was trimmed by 6 bases and J by 0 bases, leaving 12 bases between them. Per the germline V gene, CDR1 is MNHEY and CDR2 is SVGAGI. This CDR3 is 14 amino acids long. CDR3 region: CASSPGTYSYEQYF. DNA of the CDR3: TGTGCCAGCAGCCCTGGGACGTACTCCTACGAGCAGTACTTC.

The rearrangement joins TRBV5-1 to TRBJ2-5; no definite D call. CDR3 length: 16 residues. V lost 0 bases and J lost 5, with 17 bases in between. CDR1 SGHRS and CDR2 YFSETQ come from the germline V gene. In DNA form, the CDR3 reads TGCGCCAGCAGCTTGGCGCAACGGGTCCATGGGGAGACCCAGTACTTC. This codes for CASSLAQRVHGETQYF.

This clone occurred a few times. This sequence joins TRBV18 and TRBJ1-2, with a possible D match to TRBD1 (5 bases). The CDR3 totals 16 residues. Germline CDR1 is KGHSH and CDR2 is LQKENI. The V end was cut by 1 base, the J end by 5 bases, with 17 bases between. The CDR3, as DNA: TGTGCCAGCTCACCACAAGGGGTAACGGGGGAATATGGCTACACCTTC. Protein product: CASSPQGVTGEYGYTF.

The genes are TRBV11-2 and TRBJ1-1; 8 bases match TRBD1. The CDR3 loop spans 15 amino acids. With 5 bases clipped from V and 3 bases from J, the junction kept 8 bases outside the gene matches. Germline CDR1 and CDR2: SGHAT and FQNNGV. The CDR3 nucleotides read TGTGCCAGCAGCCCCGGACAGGGCTTGGACACTGAAGCTTTCTTT. The encoded protein is CASSPGQGLDTEAFF.

Points on this clone: Other DNA sequences from this sample encode an identical CDR3 as well. This chain uses TRBV6-5 with TRBJ1-3; D gene unclear. This CDR3 has 13 amino acids. The germline gives CDR1 MNHEY, CDR2 SVGAGI. V gave up 0 bases and J gave up 4 bases, with 4 bases separating them. CDR3 in amino acids: CASSYSRGNTIYF. The DNA of the CDR3 is TGTGCCAGCAGTTACTCGAGAGGAAACACCATATATTTT.